This T cell receptor (beta chain) was identified during a study of blood T cell repertoires in COVID-19. Study information: PBMCs, B-cell-depleted T cells, or T cells provided the cDNA or gDNA that made up the material.

This CDR3 region has 14 residues. V was shortened by 6 bases and J by 7 bases, with 21 bases between the two germline ends. The germline gives CDR1 SQVTM, CDR2 ANQGSEA. TCRdb keeps only in-frame clones here, not all; method: immunoSEQ multiplex PCR. The sample yields some 220,000 clones, about nine tenths seen once. The clonotype was recovered from a man in his thirties or forties with COVID-19, enrolled during active disease. The V gene is TRBV29-1, the J gene TRBJ1-1, with D perhaps matching TRBD1 (6 bases). The specimen was peripheral blood. CDR3 nucleotide sequence: TGCAGCGTCCTCCATGTAGGGGGGGCTGGTGAAGCTTTCTTT. It encodes CSVLHVGGAGEAFF.